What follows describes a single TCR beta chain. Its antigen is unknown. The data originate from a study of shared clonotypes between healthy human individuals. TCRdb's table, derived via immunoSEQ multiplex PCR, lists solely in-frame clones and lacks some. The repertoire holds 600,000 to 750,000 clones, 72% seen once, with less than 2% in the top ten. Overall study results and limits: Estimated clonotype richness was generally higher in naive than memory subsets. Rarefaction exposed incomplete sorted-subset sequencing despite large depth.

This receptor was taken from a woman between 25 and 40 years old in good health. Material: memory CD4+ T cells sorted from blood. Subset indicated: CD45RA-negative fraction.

For the CDR3, the DNA is TGTGCCAGCAAAGTAGGGCAGGCTGTCTACGAGCAGTACTTC. This codes for CASKVGQAVYEQYF. The J gene is TRBJ2-7, the V gene TRBV6-5; D is unclear. Germline CDR1 reads MNHEY; CDR2 reads SVGAGI. V lost 7 bases and J lost 3, with 16 bases in between. The CDR3 sequence is 14 residues long.